This TCR beta chain was sequenced during a study of blood T cell repertoires in COVID-19. In the original processing: Amplification of reference gene primers provided the estimated nucleated cell counts. Only in-frame clones appear in the TCRdb table, and some are missing; sequencing was by immunoSEQ multiplex PCR. Clone size and V and J calls were adopted from that table, with D and trimming inferred from the DNA. The table shows 400,000 to 450,000 clones, with 75% to 90% occurring only once. The J segment lost 6 bases and the V segment lost 4 bases, leaving 8 bases of the junction unmatched. Germline V CDR1 and CDR2: SGHAT, FQNNGV. The CDR3 is 15 residues long.

The receptor was derived from a woman in her thirties with active or convalescent COVID-19. Sequenced: peripheral blood. This sequence joins TRBV11-2 and TRBJ1-5; TRBD1 agrees at 8 bases. The CDR3 sequence: CASSSTPGGGQPQHF. CDR3 DNA sequence: TGTGCCAGCAGCTCCACTCCAGGGGGCGGTCAGCCCCAGCATTTT.